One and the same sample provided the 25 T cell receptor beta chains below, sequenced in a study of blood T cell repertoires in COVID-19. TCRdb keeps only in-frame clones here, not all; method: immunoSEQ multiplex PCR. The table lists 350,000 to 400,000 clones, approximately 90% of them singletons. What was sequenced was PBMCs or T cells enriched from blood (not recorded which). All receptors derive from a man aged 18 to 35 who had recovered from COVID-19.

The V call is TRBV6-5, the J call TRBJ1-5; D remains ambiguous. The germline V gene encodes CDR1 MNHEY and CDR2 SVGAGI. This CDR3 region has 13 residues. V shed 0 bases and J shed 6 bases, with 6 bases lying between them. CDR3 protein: CASSYSNGQPQHF. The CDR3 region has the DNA TGTGCCAGCAGTTACTCGAACGGTCAGCCCCAGCATTTT.

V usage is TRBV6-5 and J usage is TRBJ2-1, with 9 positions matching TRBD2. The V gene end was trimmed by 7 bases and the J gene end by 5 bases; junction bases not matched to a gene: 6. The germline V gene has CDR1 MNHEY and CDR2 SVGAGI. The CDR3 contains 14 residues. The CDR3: CASISGSGDNEQFF. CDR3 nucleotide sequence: TGTGCCAGCATTAGCGGGAGTGGGGACAATGAGCAGTTCTTC.

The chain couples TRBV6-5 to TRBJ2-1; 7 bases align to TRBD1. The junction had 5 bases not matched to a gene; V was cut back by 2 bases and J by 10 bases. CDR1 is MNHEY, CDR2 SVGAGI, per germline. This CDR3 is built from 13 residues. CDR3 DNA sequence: TGTGCCAGCAGTTACGGCAGGGGGTACGAGCAGTTCTTC. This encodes CASSYGRGYEQFF.

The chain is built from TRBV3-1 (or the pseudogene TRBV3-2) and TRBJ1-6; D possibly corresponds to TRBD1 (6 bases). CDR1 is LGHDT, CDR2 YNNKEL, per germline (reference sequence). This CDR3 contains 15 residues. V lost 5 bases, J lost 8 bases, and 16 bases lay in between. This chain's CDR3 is CASSSQGSRDSPLHF. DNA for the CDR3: TGTGCCAGCAGCTCACAGGGTAGTAGGGATTCACCCCTCCACTTT.

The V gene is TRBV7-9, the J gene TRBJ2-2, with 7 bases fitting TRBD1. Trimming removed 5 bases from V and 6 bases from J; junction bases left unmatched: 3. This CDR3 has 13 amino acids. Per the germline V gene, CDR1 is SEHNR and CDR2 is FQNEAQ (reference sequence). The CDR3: CASSPQGPGELFF. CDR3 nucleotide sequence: TGTGCCAGCAGCCCACAGGGGCCCGGGGAGCTGTTTTTT.

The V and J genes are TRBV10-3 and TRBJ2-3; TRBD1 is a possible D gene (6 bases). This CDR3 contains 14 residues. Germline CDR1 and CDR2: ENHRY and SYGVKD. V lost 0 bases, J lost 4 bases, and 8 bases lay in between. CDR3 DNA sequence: TGTGCCATCAGTGAGTCCGGACAGTCAGATACGCAGTATTTT. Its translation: CAISESGQSDTQYF.

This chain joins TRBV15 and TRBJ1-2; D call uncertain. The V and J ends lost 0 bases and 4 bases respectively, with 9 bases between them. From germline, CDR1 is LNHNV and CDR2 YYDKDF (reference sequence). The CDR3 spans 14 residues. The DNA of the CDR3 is TGTGCCACCAGCAGAGATCTGGGGAGCTATGGCTACACCTTC. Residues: CATSRDLGSYGYTF.

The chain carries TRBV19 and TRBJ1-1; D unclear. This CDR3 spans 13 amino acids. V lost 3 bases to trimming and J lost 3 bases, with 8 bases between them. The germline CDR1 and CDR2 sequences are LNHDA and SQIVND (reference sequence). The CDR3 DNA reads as TGTGCCAGTAGTATGCGAAGCGACACTGAAGCTTTCTTT. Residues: CASSMRSDTEAFF.

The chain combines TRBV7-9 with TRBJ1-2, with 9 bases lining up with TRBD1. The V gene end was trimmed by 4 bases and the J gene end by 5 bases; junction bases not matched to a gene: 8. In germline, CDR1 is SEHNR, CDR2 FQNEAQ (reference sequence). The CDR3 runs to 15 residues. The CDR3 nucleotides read TGTGCCAGCAGCTCGGGACAGGGAGAGTGGTATGGCTACACCTTC. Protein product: CASSSGQGEWYGYTF.

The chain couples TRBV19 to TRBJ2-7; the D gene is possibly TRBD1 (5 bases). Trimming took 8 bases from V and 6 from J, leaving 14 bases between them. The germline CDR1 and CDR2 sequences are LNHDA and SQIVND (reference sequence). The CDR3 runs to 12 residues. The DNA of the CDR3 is TGTGCCAGTTGCAGGGTCCCGGGCGAGCAGTACTTC. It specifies CASCRVPGEQYF.

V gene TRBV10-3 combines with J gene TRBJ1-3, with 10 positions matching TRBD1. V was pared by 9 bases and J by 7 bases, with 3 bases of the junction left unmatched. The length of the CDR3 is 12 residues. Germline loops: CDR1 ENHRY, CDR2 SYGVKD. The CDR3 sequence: CAIGTGANTIYF. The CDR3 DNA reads TGTGCCATTGGGACAGGGGCGAACACCATATATTTT.

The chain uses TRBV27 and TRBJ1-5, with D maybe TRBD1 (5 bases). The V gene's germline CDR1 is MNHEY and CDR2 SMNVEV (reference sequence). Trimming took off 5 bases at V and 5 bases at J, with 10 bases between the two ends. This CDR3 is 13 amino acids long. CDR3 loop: CASSADSYQPQHF. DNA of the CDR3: TGTGCCAGCAGTGCCGACAGCTATCAGCCCCAGCATTTT.

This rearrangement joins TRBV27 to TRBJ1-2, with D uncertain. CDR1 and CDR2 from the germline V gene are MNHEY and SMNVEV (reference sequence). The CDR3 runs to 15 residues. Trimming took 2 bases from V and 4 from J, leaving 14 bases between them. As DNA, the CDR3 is TGTGCCAGCAGTTTAGCGGGCACAACGAGCTATGGCTACACCTTC. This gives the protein CASSLAGTTSYGYTF.

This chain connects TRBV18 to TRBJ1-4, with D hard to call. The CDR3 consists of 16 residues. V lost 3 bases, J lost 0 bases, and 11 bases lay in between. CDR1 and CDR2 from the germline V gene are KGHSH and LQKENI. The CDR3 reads CASSPMAVTTNEKLFF. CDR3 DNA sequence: TGTGCCAGCTCACCGATGGCAGTCACAACTAATGAAAAACTGTTTTTT.

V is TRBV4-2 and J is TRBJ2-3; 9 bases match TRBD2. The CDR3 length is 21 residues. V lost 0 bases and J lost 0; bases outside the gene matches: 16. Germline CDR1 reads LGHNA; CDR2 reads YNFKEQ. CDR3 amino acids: CASSQDLARGGQPRSTDTQYF. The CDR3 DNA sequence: TGTGCCAGCAGCCAAGATTTAGCGCGGGGGGGCCAACCAAGGAGCACAGATACGCAGTATTTT.

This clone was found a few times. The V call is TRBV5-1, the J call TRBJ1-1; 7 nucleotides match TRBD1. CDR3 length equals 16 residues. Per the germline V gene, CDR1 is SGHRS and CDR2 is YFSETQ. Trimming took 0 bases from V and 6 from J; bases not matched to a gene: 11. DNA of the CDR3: TGCGCCAGCAGCTTGGGGACAGGCCCAAAGGGCGCTGAAGCTTTCTTT. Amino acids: CASSLGTGPKGAEAFF.

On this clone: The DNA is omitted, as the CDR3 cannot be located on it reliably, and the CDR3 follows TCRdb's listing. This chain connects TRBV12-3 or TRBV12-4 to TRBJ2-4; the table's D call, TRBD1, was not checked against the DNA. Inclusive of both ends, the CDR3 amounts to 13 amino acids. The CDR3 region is CASTWGTGTEKYF.

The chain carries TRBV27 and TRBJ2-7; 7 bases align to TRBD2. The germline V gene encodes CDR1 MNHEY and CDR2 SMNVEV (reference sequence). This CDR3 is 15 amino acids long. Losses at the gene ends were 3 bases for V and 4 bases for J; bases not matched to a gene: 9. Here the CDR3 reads CASSLSRELGYEQYF. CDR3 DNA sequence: TGTGCCAGCAGTTTGTCGCGGGAGCTCGGGTACGAGCAGTACTTC.

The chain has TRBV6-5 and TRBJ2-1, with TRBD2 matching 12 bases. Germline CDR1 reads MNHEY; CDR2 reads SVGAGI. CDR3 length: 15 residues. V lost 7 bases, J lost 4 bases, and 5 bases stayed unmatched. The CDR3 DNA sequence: TGTGCCAGCAACCTAGCGGGAGGGGCTTACAATGAGCAGTTCTTC. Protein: CASNLAGGAYNEQFF.

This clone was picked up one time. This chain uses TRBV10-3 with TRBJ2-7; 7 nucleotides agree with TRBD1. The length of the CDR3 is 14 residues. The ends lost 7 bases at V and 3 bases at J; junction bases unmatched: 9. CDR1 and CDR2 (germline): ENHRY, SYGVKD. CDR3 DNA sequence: TGTGCCATCAAACAGGGGACCGAGTTCTACGAGCAGTACTTC. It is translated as CAIKQGTEFYEQYF.

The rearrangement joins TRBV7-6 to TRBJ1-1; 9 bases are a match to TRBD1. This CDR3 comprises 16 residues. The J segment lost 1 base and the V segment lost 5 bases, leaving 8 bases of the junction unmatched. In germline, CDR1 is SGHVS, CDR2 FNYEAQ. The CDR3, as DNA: TGTGCCAGCAGCGGACCGGGACAGGGAGGGAACACTGAAGCTTTCTTT. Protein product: CASSGPGQGGNTEAFF.

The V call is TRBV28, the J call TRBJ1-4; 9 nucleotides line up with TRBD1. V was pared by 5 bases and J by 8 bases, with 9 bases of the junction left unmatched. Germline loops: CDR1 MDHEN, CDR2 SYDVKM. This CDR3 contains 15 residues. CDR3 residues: CASSEPGQGSEKLFF. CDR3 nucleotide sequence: TGTGCCAGCAGTGAACCGGGACAGGGTTCCGAAAAACTGTTTTTT.

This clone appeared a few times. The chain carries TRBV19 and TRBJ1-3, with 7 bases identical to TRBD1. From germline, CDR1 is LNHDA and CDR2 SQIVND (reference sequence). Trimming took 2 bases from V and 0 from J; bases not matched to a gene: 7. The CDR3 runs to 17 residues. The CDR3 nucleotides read TGTGCCAGTAGTATAAAGAGGGGACAGAACTCTGGAAACACCATATATTTT. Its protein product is CASSIKRGQNSGNTIYF.

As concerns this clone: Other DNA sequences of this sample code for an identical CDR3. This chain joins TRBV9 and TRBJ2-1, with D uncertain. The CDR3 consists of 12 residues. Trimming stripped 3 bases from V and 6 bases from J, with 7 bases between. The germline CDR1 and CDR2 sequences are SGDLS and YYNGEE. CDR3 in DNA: TGTGCCAGCAGCGGAGATAGCAATGAGCAGTTCTTC. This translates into CASSGDSNEQFF.

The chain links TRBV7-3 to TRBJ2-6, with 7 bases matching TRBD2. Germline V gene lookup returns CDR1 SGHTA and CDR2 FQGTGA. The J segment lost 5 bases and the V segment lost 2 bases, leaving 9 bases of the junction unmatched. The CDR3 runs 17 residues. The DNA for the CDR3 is TGTGCCAGCAGCTTAGATGCCTCGGGGGGTAGGGCCAACGTCCTGACTTTC. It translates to CASSLDASGGRANVLTF.